This TCR beta chain comes out of a study of monozygotic twins with inflammatory bowel disease. A remark on this clonotype: Its antigen is currently unknown.

In eight separate reactions per sample, cDNA was generated. TCRdb re-called the 5' RACE reads; every CDR3 protein appears as one record, without DNA. There are approximately 400,000 distinct CDR3 sequences in the sample, with roughly 2.5% held by the top ten. Study-level results: Data gave no support to a single strong signal or clonotype associated with IBD. On the inverse Simpson index, IBD patients scored lower for TCRbeta diversity than healthy co-twins.

From germline, CDR1 is SGDLS and CDR2 YYNGEE. This CDR3 has 14 residues. The chain carries TRBV9 and TRBJ2-2. The receptor was derived from a human donor with ulcerative colitis or Crohn's disease, or a healthy co-twin of an affected twin (not recorded which). Sequencing input: blood. The CDR3 here is CASSATPNTGELFF.